Shown below are 29 T cell receptor beta chains from a single sample sequenced in a study of T-cell reconstitution after alpha-beta-depleted transplantation in children. Molecular barcoding with unique molecular identifiers was used for the TCRbeta library. TCRdb reprocessed the PCR reads with MiXCR, giving one entry per CDR3 protein. The sample consists of 25,000 or so distinct CDR3 sequences, roughly a sixth of them appearing once. Sequences were derived from PBMCs, mostly from graft donor cells, sampled 60 days after TCRalphabeta/CD19-depleted stem cell transplant. All receptors derive from a male patient between 2 and 15 years old who had a stem cell transplant for acute lymphoblastic leukemia, so the T cells may come from the graft donor.

This clonotype occurred many times. This rearrangement joins TRBV7-2 to TRBJ1-6; D unclear. The CDR3 consists of 15 residues. V was shortened by 1 base and J by 7 bases, with 11 bases between the two germline ends. CDR1 and CDR2 (germline): SGHTA, FQGNSA. This CDR3 reads CASSLGAGGNSPLHF. The CDR3 DNA is TGTGCCAGCAGCTTAGGCGCAGGAGGCAATTCACCCCTCCACTTT.

This clonotype was seen more than once but under ten times. The V gene is TRBV6-2 or TRBV6-3, the J gene TRBJ2-1, with D hard to call. Germline assignment: CDR1 MNHEY and CDR2 SVGEGT. This CDR3 has 16 amino acids. V was pared by 3 bases and J by 9 bases, with 21 bases between. The CDR3 is CASSYDRHPLTIEQFF. CDR3 nucleotides: TGTGCCAGCAGTTATGATAGACACCCCCTTACAATTGAGCAGTTCTTC.

This clonotype was seen many times. The rearrangement joins TRBV7-9 to TRBJ2-1, with TRBD2 identical over 7 bases. Per the germline V gene, CDR1 is SEHNR and CDR2 is FQNEAQ (reference sequence). The V gene end was trimmed by 5 bases and the J gene end by 4 bases; junction bases not matched to a gene: 14. The CDR3 runs to 17 residues. The CDR3 spells CASSPSGVGAGYNEQFF. The CDR3 nucleotides read TGTGCCAGCAGCCCCAGTGGGGTCGGAGCGGGATACAATGAGCAGTTCTTC.

This clonotype appeared many times. The CDR3 reads CSVEGSSLEAFF. The CDR3 DNA reads TGCAGCGTTGAGGGTTCTAGTCTTGAAGCTTTCTTT. J is TRBJ1-1 and V is TRBV29-1; D gene unclear. V was trimmed by 3 bases and J by 7 bases, leaving 12 bases between them. The CDR3 is made up of 12 amino acids. Per the germline V gene, CDR1 is SQVTM and CDR2 is ANQGSEA.

This chain connects TRBV7-9 to TRBJ1-1, with no clear D. Trimming took off 4 bases at V and 5 bases at J, with 17 bases between the two ends. CDR3 length: 15 amino acids. Germline V gene lookup returns CDR1 SEHNR and CDR2 FQNEAQ (reference sequence). The CDR3 bases are TGTGCCAGCAGCTCCGGGCTTTCACGAGGTACTGAAGCTTTCTTT. This translates into CASSSGLSRGTEAFF. Full variable domain (missing parts from reference TRBV7-9 and TRBJ1-1): DTGVSQNPRHKITKRGQNVTFRCDPISEHNRLYWYRQTLGQGPEFLTYFQNEAQLEKSRLLSDRFSAERPKGSFSTLEIQRTEQGDSAMYLCASSSGLSRGTEAFFGQGTRLTVV.

This clonotype has a count of ten or more. The J gene is TRBJ1-4, the V gene TRBV20-1; maybe TRBD1 (5 bases). The germline V gene encodes CDR1 DFQATT and CDR2 SNEGSKA (reference sequence). Deletions cut 6 bases from V and 5 bases from J, with 19 bases between. The CDR3 consists of 15 residues. The CDR3 region is CSAPGPTGLNEKLFF. In DNA, the CDR3 is TGCAGTGCCCCCGGTCCTACAGGACTAAATGAAAAACTGTTTTTT.

The chain recombines TRBV3-1 with TRBJ2-7; D unresolved. Germline V gives CDR1 LGHDT, CDR2 YNNKEL (reference sequence). Trimming shortened V by 3 bases and J by 1 base, and 10 bases separated the two germline ends. This CDR3 contains 14 residues. CDR3 nucleotide sequence: TGTGCCAGCAGCCACACGGGTGAGTCCTACGAGCAGTACTTC. Its translation is CASSHTGESYEQYF.

This clonotype was detected ten times or more. This chain connects TRBV7-9 to TRBJ2-2; 7 nucleotides match TRBD1. V shed 7 bases and J 2 bases; nucleotides not matched to a gene: 4. CDR3 size: 14 residues. Germline V gene sequence: CDR1 SEHNR, CDR2 FQNEAQ (reference sequence). The CDR3 DNA reads TGTGCCAGCAAGGGGACAGCAAACACCGGGGAGCTGTTTTTT. Amino acid sequence: CASKGTANTGELFF.

In its sample, this clonotype was seen a few times. This chain joins TRBV10-3 and TRBJ2-1; D call uncertain. CDR1 and CDR2 from the germline V gene are ENHRY and SYGVKD. This CDR3 is 12 amino acids long. V was cut by 4 bases and J by 5 bases, with 6 bases left in between. The CDR3 loop reads CAISAADNEQFF. CDR3 DNA: TGTGCCATCAGTGCTGCAGACAATGAGCAGTTCTTC.

This clonotype was counted only a few times. The rearrangement links TRBV12-3 or TRBV12-4 to TRBJ1-3, with TRBD1 as a possible D gene (5 bases). The V gene lost 1 base and the J gene lost 3 bases, with 13 bases spanning the gap. The CDR3 is 16 amino acids. The CDR3 nucleotides are TGTGCCAGCAGTTTAGTTTCACAGGCGTTTGGAAACACCATATATTTT. It is translated as CASSLVSQAFGNTIYF.

The sample holds a few counts of this clonotype. V gene TRBV5-1 combines with J gene TRBJ1-6; D uncertain. V lost 0 bases and J lost 8, with 6 bases in between. There are 13 residues in the CDR3. Germline assignment: CDR1 SGHRS and CDR2 YFSETQ. In nucleotides, the CDR3 is TGCGCCAGCAGCTTGGGTCCGGATTCACCCCTCCACTTT. Protein product: CASSLGPDSPLHF.

The chain joins TRBV18 to TRBJ1-5, with D possibly TRBD1 on 5 matching bases. This CDR3 is built from 14 residues. Trimming pared 2 bases from V and 5 bases from J, leaving 10 bases between. The germline V gene has CDR1 KGHSH and CDR2 LQKENI. CDR3 nucleotide sequence: TGTGCCAGCTCACCAACGGGGGGAGATCAGCCCCAGCATTTT. Its protein product is CASSPTGGDQPQHF. Supplemented by reference TRBV18 and TRBJ1-5, the full variable domain reads NAGVMQNPRHLVRRRGQEARLRCSPMKGHSHVYWYRQLPEEGLKFMVYLQKENIIDESGMPKERFSAEFPKEGPSILRIQQVVRGDSAAYFCASSPTGGDQPQHFGDGTRLSIL.

Only a few counts were recorded for this clonotype. The chain combines TRBV2 with TRBJ2-1; TRBD2 matches 11 bases. From germline, CDR1 is SNHLY and CDR2 FYNNEI. The CDR3 extends over 16 amino acids. The V and J ends lost 2 bases and 10 bases, in that order; junction bases with no gene match: 10. CDR3 sequence reads: CASSEWILAGAREQFF. The CDR3 region has the DNA TGTGCCAGCAGTGAATGGATACTAGCGGGAGCAAGGGAGCAGTTCTTC.

This clonotype was found a few times. This rearrangement joins TRBV6-1 to TRBJ1-5; D unresolved. From germline, CDR1 is MNHNS and CDR2 SASEGT. V dropped 6 bases and J dropped 2 bases, with 14 bases sitting between them. The CDR3 consists of 15 residues. CDR3 in DNA: TGTGCCAGCAGACGCGCGGGCGGTCGCAATCAGCCCCAGCATTTT. Amino acids: CASRRAGGRNQPQHF.

This clonotype was counted between two and nine times. The chain employs TRBV9 and TRBJ1-3; D gene ambiguous. V lost 3 bases and J lost 4, with 8 bases in between. There are 13 residues in the CDR3. Germline V gene sequence: CDR1 SGDLS, CDR2 YYNGEE. The CDR3: CASSDRVGNTIYF. The CDR3 DNA follows: TGTGCCAGCAGCGACCGCGTGGGAAACACCATATATTTT.

This clonotype was picked up a small number of times. The V gene is TRBV28, the J gene TRBJ1-1; 9 nucleotides line up with TRBD1. This CDR3 is 14 amino acids long. V trimming: 5 bases; J trimming: 1 base; junction bases outside the gene matches: 2. Germline lookup yields CDR1 MDHEN and CDR2 SYDVKM. This CDR3 reads CASSRTGANTEAFF. Here the CDR3 DNA reads TGTGCCAGCAGTCGGACAGGGGCGAACACTGAAGCTTTCTTT.

The rearrangement uses TRBV5-1 and TRBJ2-7; 12 bases agree with TRBD2. This CDR3 has 15 residues. Germline CDR1 is SGHRS and CDR2 is YFSETQ. After removal of 0 bases from V and 2 bases from J, the junction contained 0 bases not matched to a gene. CDR3 region: CASSLASGGAYEQYF. CDR3 in DNA: TGCGCCAGCAGCTTGGCTAGCGGGGGGGCCTACGAGCAGTACTTC. Using reference TRBV5-1 and TRBJ2-7 for the parts outside the CDR3, the full variable domain is KAGVTQTPRYLIKTRGQQVTLSCSPISGHRSVSWYQQTPGQGLQFLFEYFSETQRNKGNFPGRFSGRQFSNSRSEMNVSTLELGDSALYLCASSLASGGAYEQYFGPGTRLTVT.

The V gene is TRBV7-9, the J gene TRBJ1-1; D is ambiguous. The ends were cut back, 7 bases at V and 8 bases at J, with 20 bases in the middle. There are 14 residues in the CDR3. CDR1 SEHNR and CDR2 FQNEAQ come from the germline V gene (reference sequence). CDR3 residues: CASIPKGGRNEAFF. DNA of the CDR3: TGTGCCAGCATACCCAAGGGCGGCAGAAACGAAGCTTTCTTT. Variable domain in full (rest from reference TRBV7-9 and TRBJ1-1): DTGVSQNPRHKITKRGQNVTFRCDPISEHNRLYWYRQTLGQGPEFLTYFQNEAQLEKSRLLSDRFSAERPKGSFSTLEIQRTEQGDSAMYLCASIPKGGRNEAFFGQGTRLTVV.

This clonotype showed up just a few times. J is TRBJ2-7 and V is TRBV7-2; possible D gene TRBD2, 5 bases. This CDR3 comprises 16 residues. Between the trimmed V and J ends, which lost 1 base and 0 bases, there was a span of 13 bases. The germline CDR1 and CDR2 sequences are SGHTA and FQGNSA. This CDR3 reads CASSLVGGPSSYEQYF. The DNA of the CDR3 is TGTGCCAGCAGCTTAGTAGGAGGACCTTCCTCCTACGAGCAGTACTTC.

The chain joins TRBV20-1 to TRBJ1-2; 8 bases align to TRBD1. Germline lookup yields CDR1 DFQATT and CDR2 SNEGSKA (reference sequence). The junction had 8 bases not matched to a gene; V was cut back by 8 bases and J by 3 bases. The CDR3 is 13 residues long. CDR3 region: CSKQGGLDYGYTF. CDR3 DNA: TGCAGTAAACAGGGGGGATTGGACTATGGCTACACCTTC.

Within the sample, this clonotype is large (0.1 to 1%). This sequence joins TRBV10-3 and TRBJ2-3, with 7 nucleotides matching TRBD2. V lost 9 bases to trimming and J lost 3 bases; unmatched junction nucleotides: 9. The CDR3 has 14 residues. In germline, CDR1 is ENHRY, CDR2 SYGVKD. CDR3 bases: TGTGCCATTCGGGAACTAGCGAGTACAGATACGCAGTATTTT. This translates into CAIRELASTDTQYF.

This clonotype turned up a few times. The chain is built from TRBV5-1 and TRBJ2-7, with 7 positions matching TRBD1. The CDR3 covers 15 residues. CDR1 is SGHRS and CDR2 is YFSETQ in the germline V gene. V lost 5 bases to trimming and J lost 0 bases; unmatched junction nucleotides: 8. The CDR3 protein is CASSPDRAFSYEQYF. As DNA, the CDR3 is TGCGCCAGCAGTCCTGACAGGGCCTTCTCCTACGAGCAGTACTTC.

In this sample, this clonotype turned up many times. This chain links TRBV7-8 with TRBJ1-1; possible D gene TRBD1, 6 bases. CDR3 size: 14 residues. Germline V lookup: CDR1 SGHVS, CDR2 FQNEAQ. The V gene lost 2 bases and the J gene lost 4 bases, with 11 bases spanning the gap. The CDR3 DNA is TGTGCCAGCAGCTTAAGGGAGGGGGGCACTGAAGCTTTCTTT. Translated: CASSLREGGTEAFF. The entire variable domain, with the rest obtained from reference TRBV7-8 and TRBJ1-1, is as follows: GAGVSQSPRYKVAKRGQDVALRCDPISGHVSLFWYQQALGQGPEFLTYFQNEAQLDKSGLPSDRFFAERPEGSVSTLKIQRTQQEDSAVYLCASSLREGGTEAFFGQGTRLTVV.

The CDR3 region is CASSLAGVNTEAFF. As DNA, the CDR3 is TGTGCCAGCAGCTTAGCGGGGGTGAACACTGAAGCTTTCTTT. The chain has TRBV7-9 and TRBJ1-1, with D possibly TRBD1 on 5 matching bases. The CDR3 is 14 residues long. Germline V gives CDR1 SEHNR, CDR2 FQNEAQ (reference sequence). Trimming shortened V by 0 bases and J by 0 bases, and 5 bases separated the two germline ends.

By sample fraction, this clonotype is medium-sized. This chain joins TRBV27 and TRBJ2-1; D uncertain. This CDR3 contains 16 residues. Trimming removed 5 bases from V and 0 bases from J, with 14 bases in between. Looked up from germline, CDR1 is MNHEY and CDR2 is SMNVEV (reference sequence). The CDR3 coding sequence is TGTGCCAGCAGTGAATTCGACTCCTACTCCTACAATGAGCAGTTCTTC. Its translation: CASSEFDSYSYNEQFF.

V is TRBV28 and J is TRBJ2-1, with D possibly matching TRBD1 (6 bases). Trimming removed 6 bases at V and 1 base at J, with 13 bases between. Germline V lookup: CDR1 MDHEN, CDR2 SYDVKM. This CDR3 contains 15 residues. The CDR3 DNA reads as TGTGCCAGCAGACCCGACAGGCATTCCTACAATGAGCAGTTCTTC. This sequence encodes CASRPDRHSYNEQFF.

The V and J genes are TRBV7-6 and TRBJ2-7, with 8 bases fitting TRBD1. Unmatched junction bases numbered 7, after V lost 5 bases and J lost 4 bases. Looked up from germline, CDR1 is SGHVS and CDR2 is FNYEAQ. This CDR3 has 14 amino acids. The CDR3 loop is CASSAGRGPYEQYF. The CDR3 nucleotides are TGTGCCAGCAGCGCCGGCAGGGGGCCTTACGAGCAGTACTTC. The full variable domain, rest sourced from reference TRBV7-6 and TRBJ2-7, is GAGVSQSPRYKVTKRGQDVALRCDPISGHVSLYWYRQALGQGPEFLTYFNYEAQQDKSGLPNDRFSAERPEGSISTLTIQRTEQRDSAMYRCASSAGRGPYEQYFGPGTRLTVT.

Many counts were recorded for this clonotype. The V gene is TRBV6-1, the J gene TRBJ2-1; D uncertain. Germline lookup yields CDR1 MNHNS and CDR2 SASEGT. This CDR3 spans 11 amino acids. Trimming shortened V by 2 bases and J by 6 bases, and 2 bases separated the two germline ends. CDR3 sequence: CASSEFNEQFF. CDR3 DNA: TGTGCCAGCAGTGAATTCAATGAGCAGTTCTTC.

This clonotype was seen repeatedly, ten times or more. Here the CDR3 reads CSVAQGGGTEAFF. CDR3 nucleotide sequence: TGCAGCGTGGCCCAGGGCGGTGGGACTGAAGCTTTCTTT. V is TRBV29-1 and J is TRBJ1-1, with D possibly TRBD1 on 5 matching bases. V lost 6 bases, J lost 5 bases, and 16 bases lay in between. CDR3 length: 13 residues. Germline CDR1 and CDR2: SQVTM and ANQGSEA. Complete variable domain (other parts from reference TRBV29-1 and TRBJ1-1): SAVISQKPSRDICQRGTSLTIQCQVDSQVTMMFWYRQQPGQSLTLIATANQGSEATYESGFVIDKFPISRPNLTFSTLTVSNMSPEDSSIYLCSVAQGGGTEAFFGQGTRLTVV.